This T cell receptor beta chain comes out of a study of blood T cell repertoires in COVID-19. Study background: From the United States, Italy and Spain came samples of acute and convalescent COVID-19. T cells, B-cell-depleted T cells, or PBMCs provided the cDNA or gDNA that served as material.

Original processing notes: Amplification of reference gene primers was used by the study to estimate nucleated cell counts. The protocol was immunoSEQ multiplex PCR, while the TCRdb copy is restricted to in-frame clones and leaves out a portion. V and J calls and clone size come straight from that table; D and trimming were deduced from the DNA. The sample shows about 63,000 clones, 79% of them seen only once. This CDR3 has 13 amino acids. Germline loops: CDR1 SEHNR, CDR2 FQNEAQ (reference sequence). The germline V and J ends were trimmed by 4 bases and 3 bases, with 7 bases remaining between them. The sequenced material came from peripheral blood. The chain couples TRBV7-9 to TRBJ2-1, with a possible D match to TRBD1 (6 bases). The sequence came from a human donor in a cohort sampled during active COVID-19. CDR3 protein: CASSSDSYNEQFF. DNA for the CDR3: TGTGCCAGCAGCTCGGACAGCTACAATGAGCAGTTCTTC.